These 20 T cell receptor beta chains share one sample of origin, sequenced in a study of blood T cell repertoires in COVID-19. Sequenced by immunoSEQ multiplex PCR; TCRdb stores in-frame clones only, minus some. This table holds about 240,000 clones, roughly 87% found once. The specimen sequenced was PBMCs or T cells enriched from blood (not recorded which). These receptors were collected from a woman in her twenties or thirties with acute COVID-19.

With regard to this clone: This CDR3 is also generated by other DNA sequences in the sample. The rearrangement joins TRBV12-3 or TRBV12-4 to TRBJ1-5; D is unclear. V was shortened by 1 base and J by 5 bases, with 6 bases between the two germline ends. The CDR3 has 13 amino acids. In nucleotides, the CDR3 is TGTGCCAGCAGTTTAGGGCGGGATCAGCCCCAGCATTTT. Translating it yields CASSLGRDQPQHF.

V and J are TRBV10-3 and TRBJ1-5; D gene ambiguous. Trimming left V 3 bases short and J 3 bases short, with 9 bases between. The CDR3 spans 14 residues. The germline gives CDR1 ENHRY, CDR2 SYGVKD. The CDR3 protein is CAISDPGDNQPQHF. DNA of the CDR3: TGTGCCATCAGTGATCCGGGTGACAATCAGCCCCAGCATTTT.

The chain couples TRBV5-1 to TRBJ2-7, with D possibly TRBD1 on 6 matching bases. Germline V gives CDR1 SGHRS, CDR2 YFSETQ. The V end lost 5 bases, the J end lost 2 bases, and 17 bases lay between the germline ends. This CDR3 comprises 15 residues. The CDR3 loop is CASSRITQGAYEQYF. CDR3 nucleotides: TGCGCCAGCAGTAGAATCACACAGGGCGCCTACGAGCAGTACTTC.

The rearrangement links TRBV7-9 to TRBJ2-5; 12 bases fit TRBD2. The germline V gene encodes CDR1 SEHNR and CDR2 FQNEAQ (reference sequence). V lost 3 bases and J lost 10; bases outside the gene matches: 12. CDR3 length equals 16 residues. The CDR3 DNA reads as TGTGCCAGCAGCTTTGGACTAGCGGGGCCCCAGGGGGACCAGTACTTC. Translating it yields CASSFGLAGPQGDQYF.

The chain couples TRBV11-2 to TRBJ1-1; weak D call: TRBD1 (5 bases). Germline CDR1 is SGHAT and CDR2 is FQNNGV. This CDR3 is built from 13 residues. The germline V and J ends were trimmed by 2 bases and 5 bases, with 9 bases remaining between them. CDR3 in DNA: TGTGCCAGCAGCTTATCGGGGGGGACTGAAGCTTTCTTT. Translated, it gives CASSLSGGTEAFF.

The chain employs TRBV29-1 and TRBJ2-5; 9 nucleotides align to TRBD2. The CDR3 is 14 amino acids. V was pared by 7 bases and J by 5 bases, with 11 bases of the junction left unmatched. Germline V lookup: CDR1 SQVTM, CDR2 ANQGSEA. CDR3 sequence (DNA): TGCAGCGCAACGGGACTAGCCGACGGGGAGACCCAGTACTTC. Amino acids: CSATGLADGETQYF.

The chain uses TRBV7-2 and TRBJ1-6, with 7 bases that match TRBD1. Germline assignment: CDR1 SGHTA and CDR2 FQGNSA. V shed 5 bases and J 8 bases; nucleotides not matched to a gene: 6. The CDR3 has 14 residues. The CDR3 protein is CASSEQGVYSPLHF. CDR3 sequence (DNA): TGTGCCAGCAGCGAGCAGGGGGTGTATTCACCCCTCCACTTT. The variable domain in full, completed from reference TRBV7-2 and TRBJ1-6, reads GAGVSQSPSNKVTEKGKDVELRCDPISGHTALYWYRQSLGQGLEFLIYFQGNSAPDKSGLPSDRFSAERTGGSVSTLTIQRTQQEDSAVYLCASSEQGVYSPLHFGNGTRLTVT.

V usage is TRBV29-1 and J usage is TRBJ2-1; D is possibly TRBD2 (6 bases). The CDR3 has 12 residues. Germline V gives CDR1 SQVTM, CDR2 ANQGSEA. V lost 1 base and J lost 9, with 10 bases in between. CDR3 in amino acids: CSVEVRGGEQFF. The CDR3 coding sequence is TGCAGCGTTGAAGTTAGGGGAGGTGAGCAGTTCTTC.

This chain uses TRBV27 with TRBJ2-3; D gene ambiguous. Germline V CDR1 and CDR2: MNHEY, SMNVEV (reference sequence). The CDR3 contains 15 residues. V was pared by 6 bases and J by 0 bases, with 13 bases between. CDR3: CASSPEWVSTDTQYF. The CDR3 coding sequence is TGTGCCAGCAGCCCGGAGTGGGTAAGCACAGATACGCAGTATTTT.

The J gene is TRBJ1-3, the V gene TRBV27, with D tentatively TRBD1 (6 bases). In germline, CDR1 is MNHEY, CDR2 SMNVEV (reference sequence). The CDR3 contains 14 residues. The ends were cut back, 6 bases at V and 0 bases at J, with 9 bases in the middle. Here the CDR3 reads CASRQGHSGNTIYF. The CDR3 region has the DNA TGTGCCAGCAGACAGGGACACTCTGGAAACACCATATATTTT.

The chain joins TRBV4-1 to TRBJ1-5; D gene uncertain. The CDR3 totals 15 residues. Trimming removed 7 bases from V and 5 bases from J, with 18 bases in between. Germline V CDR1 and CDR2: MGHRA, YSYEKL. DNA of the CDR3: TGCGCCAGCACCCTGGCCCCCGGCGGTGATCAGCCCCAGCATTTT. It translates to CASTLAPGGDQPQHF.

The V and J genes are TRBV6-2 or TRBV6-3 and TRBJ1-1; 8 nucleotides line up with TRBD1. The CDR3 loop spans 14 amino acids. V was pared by 4 bases and J by 6 bases, with 7 bases of the junction left unmatched. Germline CDR1 MNHEY, CDR2 SVGEGT. CDR3 region: CASSFGQGVSEAFF. The CDR3 nucleotides are TGTGCCAGCAGTTTCGGACAGGGCGTCTCTGAAGCTTTCTTT.

This chain links TRBV6-5 with TRBJ2-7; maybe TRBD1 (6 bases). There are 15 residues in the CDR3. Germline CDR1 is MNHEY and CDR2 is SVGAGI. Between the trimmed V and J ends, which lost 4 bases and 4 bases, there was a span of 17 bases. CDR3 protein: CASSSPGGGAYEQYF. In DNA, the CDR3 is TGTGCCAGCAGTTCCCCCGGTGGGGGCGCTTACGAGCAGTACTTC.

This clone is a singleton in its sample. The chain is built from TRBV18 and TRBJ2-5; 7 positions agree with TRBD1. Germline trimming cut 6 bases from V and 2 bases from J; bases unmatched to any gene: 6. The CDR3 is made up of 14 amino acids. CDR1 is KGHSH and CDR2 is LQKENI in the germline V gene. CDR3 in amino acids: CASSSGTEQETQYF. Here the CDR3 DNA reads TGTGCCAGCTCCTCCGGGACAGAACAAGAGACCCAGTACTTC.

The chain is built from TRBV5-5 and TRBJ1-4; a weak D match, TRBD1 (5 bases). V was cut by 4 bases and J by 3 bases, with 13 bases left in between. CDR1 is SGHKS and CDR2 is YYEKEE in the germline V gene (reference sequence). The CDR3 spans 15 residues. The CDR3 bases are TGTGCCAGCAGCCGCCCCCGGGGGGCTAATGAAAAACTGTTTTTT. This sequence encodes CASSRPRGANEKLFF.

The CDR3 DNA reads as TGTGCCATCAGGTCGGGACAGGGGAAGGGAGAGACCCAGTACTTC. Translation: CAIRSGQGKGETQYF. This rearrangement joins TRBV10-3 to TRBJ2-5, with 10 positions matching TRBD1. Per the germline V gene, CDR1 is ENHRY and CDR2 is SYGVKD. This CDR3 has 15 amino acids. The V gene end was trimmed by 6 bases and the J gene end by 4 bases; junction bases not matched to a gene: 8.

CDR3 protein: CSASVPGYNEQFF. For the CDR3, the DNA is TGCAGTGCTAGTGTTCCCGGGTACAATGAGCAGTTCTTC. The rearrangement uses TRBV20-1 and TRBJ2-1; D remains ambiguous. The ends were cut back, 3 bases at V and 4 bases at J, with 10 bases in the middle. CDR1 is DFQATT and CDR2 is SNEGSKA in the germline V gene (reference sequence). The CDR3 has 13 residues.

This clone was seen only once. The J gene is TRBJ2-1, the V gene TRBV5-1; a weak D match, TRBD2 (6 bases). V was cut by 6 bases and J by 8 bases, with 21 bases left in between. Germline CDR1 reads SGHRS; CDR2 reads YFSETQ. The CDR3 totals 15 residues. In DNA, the CDR3 is TGCGCCAGCACCACCGTTGGCGGGGCGGGGTATGAGCAGTTCTTC. Protein sequence: CASTTVGGAGYEQFF.

The gene calls are TRBV7-2 and TRBJ2-7; D perhaps matches TRBD2 (5 bases). V lost 1 base to trimming and J lost 6 bases, with 10 bases between them. Germline values: CDR1 SGHTA, CDR2 FQGNSA. The CDR3 runs to 13 residues. In nucleotides, the CDR3 is TGTGCCAGCAGCTTAGGTCGGGAAGGCGAGCAGTACTTC. As protein: CASSLGREGEQYF.

This chain joins TRBV11-3 and TRBJ2-7, with TRBD2 as a possible D gene (6 bases). CDR1 and CDR2 (germline): SGHNT, YENEEA. V gave up 0 bases and J gave up 6 bases, with 6 bases separating them. The CDR3 spans 12 residues. The chain's CDR3 is CASSLEGGEQYF. DNA of the CDR3: TGTGCCAGCAGCTTAGAGGGGGGCGAGCAGTACTTC.